The rows below give T cell receptor beta chains drawn from one sample of a study of CD8+ T cells in alopecia areata. The protocol was immunoSEQ multiplex PCR, while the TCRdb copy is restricted to in-frame clones and leaves out a portion. The sample yields about 270,000 clones, approximately 60% seen once. Sequenced here: CD4+ T cells sorted from blood, sampled between weeks 51 and 52, from a patient treated with tofacitinib. The source is a human donor with alopecia areata. The CDR3 runs from the conserved cysteine through the conserved F or W. The order of the fields is J gene, D gene, clone size, V gene, CDR3 DNA, CDR3 protein. D genes are given only for firm matches. Clone size is not always given. Where it is, it says once, few, many or a class for expanded clones.

j_gene: TRBJ1-2
d_gene: .
abundance: few
v_gene: TRBV5-6
CDR3nt: TGTGCCAGCAGCTTAGGACTTAACTATGGCTACACCTTC
CDR3aa: CASSLGLNYGYTF

j_gene: TRBJ2-3
d_gene: .
abundance: few
v_gene: TRBV5-1
CDR3nt: TGCGCCAGTCATGTATCGACGCGGGCTAGCACAGATACGCAGTATTTT
CDR3aa: CASHVSTRASTDTQYF

j_gene: TRBJ2-5
d_gene: .
abundance: .
v_gene: TRBV5-1
CDR3nt: TGCGCCAGCAGCTTGGCGGGGGGCCCTGAAGAGACCCAGTACTTC
CDR3aa: CASSLAGGPEETQYF

j_gene: TRBJ2-5
d_gene: .
abundance: few
v_gene: TRBV25-1
CDR3nt: TGTGCCAGCAGTGATGGGGAGACCCAGTACTTC
CDR3aa: CASSDGETQYF

j_gene: TRBJ2-1
d_gene: .
abundance: once
v_gene: TRBV27
CDR3nt: TGTGCCAGCAGTTTGGACAGTATCCTCAATGAGCAGTTCTTC
CDR3aa: CASSLDSILNEQFF

j_gene: TRBJ2-5
d_gene: TRBD2
abundance: .
v_gene: TRBV7-2
CDR3nt: TGTGCCAGCAGCTCTAGCGGGGGGGAGAAAGAGACCCAGTACTTC
CDR3aa: CASSSSGGEKETQYF

j_gene: TRBJ2-3
d_gene: TRBD2
abundance: .
v_gene: TRBV11-2
CDR3nt: TGTGCCAGCAGCTTAGACTCCCGAACTAGCGGCACAGATACGCAGTATTTT
CDR3aa: CASSLDSRTSGTDTQYF

j_gene: TRBJ2-2
d_gene: TRBD1
abundance: .
v_gene: TRBV5-6
CDR3nt: TGTGCCAGCAGGACAGGGGGCTACACCGGGGAGCTGTTTTTT
CDR3aa: CASRTGGYTGELFF

j_gene: TRBJ2-1
d_gene: .
abundance: few
v_gene: TRBV29-1
CDR3nt: TGCAGCGAAGGACATCACGGTGAGCAGTTCTTC
CDR3aa: CSEGHHGEQFF

j_gene: TRBJ1-1
d_gene: .
abundance: few
v_gene: TRBV30
CDR3nt: TGTGCCTGGAGCCGAAGGGGACGTCGGACCACTGAAGCTTTCTTT
CDR3aa: CAWSRRGRRTTEAFF

j_gene: TRBJ2-2
d_gene: TRBD1
abundance: .
v_gene: TRBV19
CDR3nt: TGTGCCAGTAGCCGGGACAGGAACACCGGGGAGCTGTTTTTT
CDR3aa: CASSRDRNTGELFF

j_gene: TRBJ1-6
d_gene: .
abundance: few
v_gene: TRBV14
CDR3nt: TGTGCCAGCAGGGAGACGGGCCAACATTCACCCCTCCACTTT
CDR3aa: CASRETGQHSPLHF

j_gene: TRBJ1-1
d_gene: .
abundance: few
v_gene: TRBV9
CDR3nt: TGTGCCAGCAGCCCGACCCCAAACCCGAACACTGAAGCTTTCTTT
CDR3aa: CASSPTPNPNTEAFF

j_gene: TRBJ1-2
d_gene: TRBD1
abundance: few
v_gene: TRBV29-1
CDR3nt: TGCAGCGCAAAATTGGGACAGGGGGCTGGAGGCTACACCTTC
CDR3aa: CSAKLGQGAGGYTF

j_gene: TRBJ2-5
d_gene: .
abundance: .
v_gene: TRBV29-1
CDR3nt: TGCAGCGTTTCACCTGGGCAAGAGACCCAGTACTTC
CDR3aa: CSVSPGQETQYF

j_gene: TRBJ2-7
d_gene: .
abundance: .
v_gene: TRBV5-6
CDR3nt: TGTGCCAGCAGCTTGGAAAGGACCGAAACCTACGAGCAGTACTTC
CDR3aa: CASSLERTETYEQYF

j_gene: TRBJ1-1
d_gene: .
abundance: .
v_gene: TRBV15
CDR3nt: TGTGCCACCAGCGGATGGGGCACTGAAGCTTTCTTT
CDR3aa: CATSGWGTEAFF

j_gene: TRBJ2-7
d_gene: .
abundance: .
v_gene: TRBV7-8
CDR3nt: TGTGCCAGCAGCCCATACCTATACGAGCAGTACTTC
CDR3aa: CASSPYLYEQYF

j_gene: TRBJ2-4
d_gene: TRBD2
abundance: few
v_gene: TRBV30
CDR3nt: TGTGCCTGGAGGGGAGGGCGACCTCCCCCGTACTTC
CDR3aa: CAWRGGRPPPYF

j_gene: TRBJ1-5
d_gene: .
abundance: once
v_gene: TRBV30
CDR3nt: TGTGCCTGGTCAGGCGACAATCAGCCCCAGCATTTT
CDR3aa: CAWSGDNQPQHF

j_gene: TRBJ1-2
d_gene: TRBD1
abundance: .
v_gene: TRBV30
CDR3nt: TGTGCCTGGAGGGGGCCCGGACAGGGGAAAGGCTACACCTTC
CDR3aa: CAWRGPGQGKGYTF

j_gene: TRBJ2-5
d_gene: .
abundance: .
v_gene: TRBV29-1
CDR3nt: TGCAGCGTCGTGGGCATGGGCCAAGAGACCCAGTACTTC
CDR3aa: CSVVGMGQETQYF

j_gene: TRBJ2-7
d_gene: .
abundance: .
v_gene: TRBV30
CDR3nt: TGTGCCTGGAGCAGGGGTTACGAGCAGTACTTC
CDR3aa: CAWSRGYEQYF

j_gene: TRBJ2-4
d_gene: .
abundance: few
v_gene: TRBV7-9
CDR3nt: TGTGCCAGCAGCTTACTCGGTCGTGGAAACATTCAGTACTTC
CDR3aa: CASSLLGRGNIQYF

j_gene: TRBJ2-7
d_gene: .
abundance: .
v_gene: TRBV10-3
CDR3nt: TGTGCCACCGGGCGCTTTGAAGAGCAGTACTTC
CDR3aa: CATGRFEEQYF

j_gene: TRBJ2-3
d_gene: .
abundance: .
v_gene: TRBV30
CDR3nt: TGTGCCTCCGCCTTGACAGGTCCAAATACGCAGTATTTT
CDR3aa: CASALTGPNTQYF

j_gene: TRBJ1-4
d_gene: .
abundance: .
v_gene: TRBV4-1
CDR3nt: TGCGCCAGCAGCCAAGATCCCCACCGGGGGACTGAAAAACTGTTTTTT
CDR3aa: CASSQDPHRGTEKLFF

j_gene: TRBJ1-5
d_gene: TRBD1
abundance: once
v_gene: TRBV30
CDR3nt: TGTGCCTGGAGTCACGGGACAGGGGGCCGGCAGCCCCAGCATTTT
CDR3aa: CAWSHGTGGRQPQHF

j_gene: TRBJ1-1
d_gene: .
abundance: once
v_gene: TRBV7-2
CDR3nt: TGTGCCAGCAGCTTCCGACGGGAGGGAGGCACTGAAGCTTTCTTT
CDR3aa: CASSFRREGGTEAFF

j_gene: TRBJ2-7
d_gene: .
abundance: once
v_gene: TRBV11-2
CDR3nt: TGTGCCAGCAGCTTATGGGCAGGTCACTACGAGCAGTACTTC
CDR3aa: CASSLWAGHYEQYF

j_gene: TRBJ2-2
d_gene: TRBD2
abundance: .
v_gene: TRBV5-1
CDR3nt: TGCGCCAGCACCTCGACCTTACTAGCGGCCGGGGAGCTGTTTTTT
CDR3aa: CASTSTLLAAGELFF

j_gene: TRBJ1-2
d_gene: .
abundance: .
v_gene: TRBV6-1
CDR3nt: TGTGCCAGCAGTGAATCTTTACTAAGGGATGGCTACACCTTC
CDR3aa: CASSESLLRDGYTF

j_gene: TRBJ2-5
d_gene: .
abundance: .
v_gene: TRBV25-1
CDR3nt: TGTGCCAGCAGTGAACCCCTACAGGGACGAGAGACCCAGTACTTC
CDR3aa: CASSEPLQGRETQYF

j_gene: TRBJ2-3
d_gene: .
abundance: .
v_gene: TRBV7-6
CDR3nt: TGTGCCAGCAGCTTAGGGTCGGATGGGGCTAGCACAGATACGCAGTATTTT
CDR3aa: CASSLGSDGASTDTQYF

j_gene: TRBJ2-5
d_gene: .
abundance: .
v_gene: TRBV14
CDR3nt: TGTGCCAGCAGCCATTTCAGGGGTCAAGAGACCCAGTACTTC
CDR3aa: CASSHFRGQETQYF